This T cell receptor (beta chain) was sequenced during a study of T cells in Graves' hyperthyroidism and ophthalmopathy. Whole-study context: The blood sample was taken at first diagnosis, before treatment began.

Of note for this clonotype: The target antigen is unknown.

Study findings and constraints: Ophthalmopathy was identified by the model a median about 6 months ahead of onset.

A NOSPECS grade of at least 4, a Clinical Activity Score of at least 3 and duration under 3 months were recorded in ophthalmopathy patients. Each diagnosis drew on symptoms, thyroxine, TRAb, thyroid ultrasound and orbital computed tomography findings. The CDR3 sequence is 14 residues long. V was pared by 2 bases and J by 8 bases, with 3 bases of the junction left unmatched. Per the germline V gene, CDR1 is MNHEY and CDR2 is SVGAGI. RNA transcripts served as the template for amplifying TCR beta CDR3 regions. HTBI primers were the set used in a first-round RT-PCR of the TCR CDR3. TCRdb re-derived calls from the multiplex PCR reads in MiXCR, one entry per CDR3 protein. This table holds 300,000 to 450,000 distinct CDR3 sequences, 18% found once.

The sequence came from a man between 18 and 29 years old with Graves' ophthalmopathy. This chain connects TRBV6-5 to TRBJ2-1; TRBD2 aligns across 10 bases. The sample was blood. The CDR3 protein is CASSYGTSVDEQFF. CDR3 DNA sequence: TGTGCCAGCAGTTACGGGACTAGCGTCGATGAGCAGTTCTTC.